This T cell receptor beta chain was sequenced for a study of human T cells and chemical hapten exposure. For the study at large: Throughout a study of approximately 24 weeks, patients underwent weekly scalp administration of diphenylcyclopropenone doses.

Points from the study as a whole: Counts of TCRs above 1 in 1000 frequency stayed unchanged with DPC sensitization.

As for time point: patch test 2, 6 weeks after DPC sensitization. Treatment meaning: therapeutic diphenylcyclopropenone sensitization with weekly scalp DPC. Patches went on only after blood had been drawn each time. Source study methods: From approximately 25,000 to 650,000 TCRs were found per sample, with a median of around 100,000. TCRdb analysed the RACE reads with MiXCR anew, one entry per CDR3 protein. In this record, the V and J calls reflect TCRdb's handling and not the investigators' own analysis. Of approximately 82,000 distinct CDR3 sequences listed, around 7% are singletons. This clonotype was seen repeatedly, ten times or more. Its matching antigen is unknown. Sequenced material: whole blood, taken in connection with sensitization to the hapten diphenylcyclopropenone (DPC). This sequence originates from a woman aged 25-40 years with alopecia areata. Some clones in this sample may be carry-over from other donors' samples.

CDR3 in amino acids: CASRTPTGWGANYGYTF. In nucleotides, the CDR3 is TGTGCCAGCAGAACACCGACAGGCTGGGGGGCTAACTATGGCTACACCTTC. J is TRBJ1-2 and V is TRBV5-5; a possible D gene is TRBD1 (6 bases). Trimming took off 5 bases at V and 0 bases at J, with 20 bases between the two ends. The CDR3 has 17 residues. From germline, CDR1 is SGHKS and CDR2 YYEKEE (reference sequence).